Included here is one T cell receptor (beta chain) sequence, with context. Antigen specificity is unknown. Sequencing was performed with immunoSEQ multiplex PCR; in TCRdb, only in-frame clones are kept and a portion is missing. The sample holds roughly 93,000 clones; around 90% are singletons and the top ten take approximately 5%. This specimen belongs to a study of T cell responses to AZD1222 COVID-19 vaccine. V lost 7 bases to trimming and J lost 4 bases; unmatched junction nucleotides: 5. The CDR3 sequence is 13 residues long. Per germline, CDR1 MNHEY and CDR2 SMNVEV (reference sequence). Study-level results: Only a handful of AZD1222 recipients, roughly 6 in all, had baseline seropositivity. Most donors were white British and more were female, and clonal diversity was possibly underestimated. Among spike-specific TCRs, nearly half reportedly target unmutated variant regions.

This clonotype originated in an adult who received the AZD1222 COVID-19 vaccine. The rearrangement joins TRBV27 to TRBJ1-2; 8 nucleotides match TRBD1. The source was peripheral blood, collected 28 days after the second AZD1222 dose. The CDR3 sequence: CASTGQGRYGYTF. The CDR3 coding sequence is TGTGCCAGCACCGGACAGGGACGCTATGGCTACACCTTC.